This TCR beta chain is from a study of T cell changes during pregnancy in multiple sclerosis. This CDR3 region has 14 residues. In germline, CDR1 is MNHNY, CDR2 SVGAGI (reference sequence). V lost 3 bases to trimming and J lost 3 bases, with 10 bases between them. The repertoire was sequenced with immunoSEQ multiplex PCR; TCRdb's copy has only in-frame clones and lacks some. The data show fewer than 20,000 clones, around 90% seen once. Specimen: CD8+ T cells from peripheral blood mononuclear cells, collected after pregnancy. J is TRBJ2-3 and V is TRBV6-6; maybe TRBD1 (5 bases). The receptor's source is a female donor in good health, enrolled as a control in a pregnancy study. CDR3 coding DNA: TGTGCCAGCAGTTATAGACAGTATACAGATACGCAGTATTTT. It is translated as CASSYRQYTDTQYF.